Each of the 31 T cell receptor beta chains below was sequenced from the same sample in a study of vaccination and CD4 T cells after COVID-19. Documented treatment: approximately nine-day PBMC culture with coronavirus spike peptide pools or control peptides (ViraFEST assay). These receptors have no identified antigens. Cultured CD4+ T cell DNA underwent sequencing with the Oncomine TCR Beta short-read assay. Each CDR3 protein gets one entry after TCRdb re-called the PCR reads with MiXCR. The profile shows under 25,000 distinct CDR3 sequences, 60% of them singletons. The sequenced sample was CD4+ T cells from blood, cultured in vitro, obtained after SARS-CoV-2 vaccination. These receptors were collected from a human donor who received a COVID-19 vaccine.

The chain couples TRBV2 to TRBJ1-1; D remains ambiguous. Germline V gene data show CDR1 as SNHLY and CDR2 as FYNNEI. Between the trimmed V and J ends, which lost 4 bases and 0 bases, there was a span of 6 bases. The CDR3 covers 13 residues. The CDR3 loop is CASSGQVNTEAFF. The CDR3 DNA follows: TGTGCCAGCAGTGGACAAGTGAACACTGAAGCTTTCTTT.

The chain's CDR3 is CSARGDRGREQYF. For the CDR3, the DNA is TGCAGTGCTAGAGGAGACAGGGGGAGAGAGCAGTACTTC. V is TRBV20-1 and J is TRBJ2-7; TRBD1 matches 9 bases. Germline V lookup: CDR1 DFQATT, CDR2 SNEGSKA (reference sequence). The CDR3 is made up of 13 amino acids. Unmatched junction bases numbered 5, after V lost 1 base and J lost 7 bases.

This clonotype was seen a few times. The V gene is TRBV19, the J gene TRBJ1-2, with a weak D call TRBD1 (6 bases). Germline V gene lookup returns CDR1 LNHDA and CDR2 SQIVND (reference sequence). CDR3 length equals 15 residues. Trimming took 4 bases from V and 8 from J, leaving 20 bases between them. The CDR3 sequence: CASSNYPQDSRGYTF. The CDR3 nucleotides are TGTGCCAGTAGTAACTATCCTCAGGACAGTAGAGGCTACACCTTC.

The chain is built from TRBV7-8 and TRBJ2-7; TRBD1 aligns across 8 bases. CDR1 and CDR2 (germline): SGHVS, FQNEAQ. CDR3 length equals 14 residues. The V gene end was trimmed by 3 bases and the J gene end by 2 bases; junction bases not matched to a gene: 3. The CDR3 loop reads CASSFRGLTYEQYF. CDR3 sequence (DNA): TGTGCCAGCAGCTTCAGGGGGCTCACCTACGAGCAGTACTTC.

The chain couples TRBV7-6 to TRBJ1-2, with 12 bases lining up with TRBD1. The V gene's germline CDR1 is SGHVS and CDR2 FNYEAQ. V trimming: 5 bases; J trimming: 4 bases; junction bases outside the gene matches: 5. The CDR3 covers 15 residues. CDR3 coding DNA: TGTGCCAGCAGCCTAGGGGGACAGGGGGCCTATGGCTACACCTTC. Translated: CASSLGGQGAYGYTF.

With regard to this clonotype: The junction and the germline gene differ at one end; a read error may be behind it. This chain uses TRBV7-2 with TRBJ1-2; D is unresolved. The germline V gene has CDR1 SGHTA and CDR2 FQGNSA. This CDR3 contains 15 residues. This CDR3 is CANSPGSGRNYGYTF. For the CDR3, the DNA is TGTGCCAACAGCCCCGGGAGCGGCAGGAACTATGGCTACACCTTC.

The chain employs TRBV20-1 and TRBJ2-3; D may match TRBD1 or TRBD2 (5 bases each). The CDR3 runs to 15 residues. Germline-derived CDR1 and CDR2 are DFQATT and SNEGSKA (reference sequence). V was cut by 3 bases and J by 6 bases, with 19 bases left in between. CDR3 coding DNA: TGCAGTGCTAGCAAGGGACCAGAGGTCCTCGATACGCAGTATTTT. Protein sequence: CSASKGPEVLDTQYF.

The chain has TRBV6-1 and TRBJ2-5; D call uncertain. The CDR3 contains 13 residues. V lost 5 bases and J 4 bases, leaving 11 bases between the germline ends. Germline-derived CDR1 and CDR2 are MNHNS and SASEGT. This chain's CDR3 is CASSPHIAETQYF. The CDR3 DNA reads TGTGCCAGCAGTCCGCACATCGCAGAGACCCAGTACTTC.

This chain connects TRBV6-1 to TRBJ2-5, with D possibly matching TRBD1 (6 bases). Germline V gene lookup returns CDR1 MNHNS and CDR2 SASEGT. CDR3 length: 14 amino acids. Between the trimmed V and J ends, which lost 3 bases and 5 bases, there was a span of 13 bases. The CDR3 nucleotides read TGTGCCAGCAGTGAGGGACCAGGGGCGGAGACCCAGTACTTC. Protein sequence: CASSEGPGAETQYF.

The rearrangement links TRBV7-6 to TRBJ1-2; D is perhaps TRBD1 (6 bases). The CDR3 runs 17 residues. Germline V CDR1 and CDR2: SGHVS, FNYEAQ. Deletions cut 5 bases from V and 3 bases from J, with 22 bases between. The CDR3 nucleotides read TGTGCCAGCAGCCTAAGGCAGGGGTCAAAGGACTACTATGGCTACACCTTC. Translated: CASSLRQGSKDYYGYTF.

The rearrangement links TRBV7-9 to TRBJ2-1, with 7 bases fitting TRBD1. J was trimmed by 5 bases and V by 5 bases; bases with no gene match: 12. In germline, CDR1 is SEHNR, CDR2 FQNEAQ (reference sequence). This CDR3 spans 16 amino acids. Written as DNA, the CDR3 is TGTGCCAGCAGCCCTTGGGACAGAATATTGAACAATGAGCAGTTCTTC. As protein: CASSPWDRILNNEQFF.

The CDR3 loop reads CASRADTHNEQFF. The CDR3 coding sequence is TGTGCCAGCAGGGCGGACACACACAATGAGCAGTTCTTC. The rearrangement links TRBV12-3 or TRBV12-4 to TRBJ2-1, with D tentatively TRBD1 (5 bases). V lost 6 bases to trimming and J lost 5 bases, with 11 bases between them. This CDR3 comprises 13 residues.

This clonotype was seen only a few times. The chain combines TRBV20-1 with TRBJ2-5; TRBD2 might be the D (6 bases). This CDR3 contains 12 residues. CDR1 and CDR2 from the germline V gene are DFQATT and SNEGSKA (reference sequence). V was cut by 3 bases and J by 5 bases, with 10 bases left in between. The DNA of the CDR3 is TGCAGTGCTAGTATGGCGGGGGAGACCCAGTACTTC. Translated: CSASMAGETQYF.

CDR3 DNA: TGTGCCAGCAGCTCGACAGCCGCTCCCTACGAGCAGTACTTC. This codes for CASSSTAAPYEQYF. The V and J genes are TRBV5-6 and TRBJ2-7, with TRBD1 as a possible D gene (5 bases). Looked up from germline, CDR1 is SGHDT and CDR2 is YYEEEE. V shed 3 bases and J shed 2 bases, with 12 bases lying between them. The CDR3 sequence is 14 residues long.

This chain connects TRBV30 to TRBJ2-2; D is ambiguous. The germline V gene encodes CDR1 GTSNPN and CDR2 SVGIG (reference sequence). This CDR3 is 15 amino acids long. Trimming shortened V by 4 bases and J by 3 bases, and 15 bases separated the two germline ends. The CDR3 bases are TGTGCCTGGACACTTCCCACGACCTACACCGGGGAGCTGTTTTTT. Its translation is CAWTLPTTYTGELFF.

The chain has TRBV7-2 and TRBJ1-1; possible D gene TRBD1, 5 bases. Germline V gives CDR1 SGHTA, CDR2 FQGNSA. The V and J ends lost 4 bases and 0 bases respectively, with 12 bases between them. The CDR3 is 15 residues long. The CDR3 DNA reads TGTGCCAGCAGCTATCAGGGATTTATGAACACTGAAGCTTTCTTT. Translated: CASSYQGFMNTEAFF.

The chain has TRBV25-1 and TRBJ2-5, with 13 bases that match TRBD2. V was pared by 1 base and J by 4 bases, with 3 bases of the junction left unmatched. This CDR3 has 16 residues. In germline, CDR1 is MGHDK, CDR2 SYGVNS. The CDR3: CASSELTSGGTETQYF. As DNA, the CDR3 is TGTGCCAGCAGTGAATTGACTAGCGGGGGGACAGAGACCCAGTACTTC.

This clonotype was detected only a few times. CDR3 region: CASSSGTRNNYGYTF. CDR3 nucleotide sequence: TGTGCCAGCAGTTCCGGGACACGGAATAACTATGGCTACACCTTC. J is TRBJ1-2 and V is TRBV2; the D gene is possibly TRBD1 (6 bases). Trimming cost V 5 bases and J 1 base, with 14 bases left between them. The CDR3 is 15 amino acids. Germline-derived CDR1 and CDR2 are SNHLY and FYNNEI.

This clonotype was observed a handful of times. The J gene is TRBJ2-1, the V gene TRBV7-2; D is undetermined. The J call may be wrong; the DNA end is better matched by TRBJ2-7. Germline assignment: CDR1 SGHTA and CDR2 FQGNSA. The CDR3 contains 13 residues. This CDR3 reads CASSPSPIREQYF. CDR3 nucleotide sequence: TGTGCCAGCAGCCCGAGCCCCATTCGCGAGCAGTACTTC.

The rearrangement joins TRBV7-8 to TRBJ1-1; 7 bases are shared with TRBD1. This CDR3 region has 11 residues. CDR1 is SGHVS and CDR2 is FQNEAQ in the germline V gene. V lost 7 bases and J lost 10; bases outside the gene matches: 6. Written as DNA, the CDR3 is TGTGCCAGCACGGTGACAGGGAGAGCTTTCTTT. Its translation: CASTVTGRAFF.

The rearrangement joins TRBV28 to TRBJ2-7; D call uncertain. The CDR3 extends over 11 amino acids. V lost 7 bases, J lost 4 bases, and 8 bases lay in between. Germline V CDR1 and CDR2: MDHEN, SYDVKM. The CDR3 bases are TGTGCCAGCACCTTCAGATACGAGCAGTACTTC. Translation gives CASTFRYEQYF. The full variable domain, rest sourced from reference TRBV28 and TRBJ2-7, is DVKVTQSSRYLVKRTGEKVFLECVQDMDHENMFWYRQDPGLGLRLIYFSYDVKMKEKGDIPEGYSVSREKKERFSLILESASTNQTSMYLCASTFRYEQYFGPGTRLTVT.

The rearrangement links TRBV7-2 to TRBJ2-7, with a possible D match to TRBD2 (7 bases). The CDR3 has 14 residues. V lost 9 bases and J lost 6, with 21 bases in between. CDR1 is SGHTA and CDR2 is FQGNSA in the germline V gene. CDR3 region: CASFRGGTGGEQYF. CDR3 coding DNA: TGTGCCAGTTTCCGCGGGGGCACGGGCGGCGAGCAGTACTTC.

This clonotype was detected a few times. This sequence joins TRBV6-1 and TRBJ2-5; the D gene is possibly TRBD1 (5 bases). The germline V gene encodes CDR1 MNHNS and CDR2 SASEGT. Trimming cost V 5 bases and J 5 bases, with 24 bases left between them. CDR3 length: 17 amino acids. The CDR3 nucleotides read TGTGCCAGCAGTCAAACCACAGACAGCCTGGGGTCGGAGACCCAGTACTTC. This translates into CASSQTTDSLGSETQYF.

This sequence joins TRBV5-1 and TRBJ2-5; TRBD2 agrees at 8 bases. V shed 0 bases, J shed 6 bases, and the junction held 16 bases outside the gene matches. The germline gives CDR1 SGHRS, CDR2 YFSETQ. CDR3 length: 18 residues. The CDR3 DNA is TGCGCCAGCAGCTTGGGCCCCCGGGGTGGCGGGGGGACCAAGACCCAGTACTTC. Translation gives CASSLGPRGGGGTKTQYF. Looking up the rest from reference TRBV5-1 and TRBJ2-5 gives the full variable domain: KAGVTQTPRYLIKTRGQQVTLSCSPISGHRSVSWYQQTPGQGLQFLFEYFSETQRNKGNFPGRFSGRQFSNSRSEMNVSTLELGDSALYLCASSLGPRGGGGTKTQYFGPGTRLLVL.

This clonotype was seen only a few times. The V call is TRBV2, the J call TRBJ2-6; D is possibly TRBD2 (5 bases). V was clipped by 7 bases and J by 2 bases, with 9 bases between them. The CDR3 is 14 residues long. CDR1 and CDR2 from the germline V gene are SNHLY and FYNNEI. The CDR3 nucleotides are TGTGCCAGCACTATCGGGGCTGGGGCCAACGTCCTGACTTTC. Translation: CASTIGAGANVLTF.

Only a few counts were recorded for this clonotype. This chain connects TRBV6-4 to TRBJ2-2; 9 positions match TRBD1. Unmatched junction bases numbered 0, after V lost 6 bases and J lost 1 base. Per the germline V gene, CDR1 is MRHNA and CDR2 is SNTAGT. This CDR3 has 14 residues. DNA of the CDR3: TGTGCCAGCAGGGGACAGGGGAACACCGGGGAGCTGTTTTTT. Protein product: CASRGQGNTGELFF.

V usage is TRBV21-1 and J usage is TRBJ2-5; the tabulated D call, TRBD1, remains unverified against the DNA. TRBV21-1 is shown as a pseudogene. This CDR3 region has 13 residues. CDR3 bases: TGTGCCAGCAGTAGACAGGGGTTAGAGACCCAGTACTTC. Translated, it gives CASSRQGLETQYF.

The chain links TRBV5-1 to TRBJ1-1; maybe TRBD1 (5 bases). The CDR3 has 13 residues. CDR1 and CDR2 (germline): SGHRS, YFSETQ. The V and J ends lost 5 bases and 2 bases respectively, with 10 bases between them. DNA of the CDR3: TGCGCCAGCAGATCGCAGGGAAACACTGAAGCTTTCTTT. It codes for CASRSQGNTEAFF.

The CDR3 protein is CSAQTVRGDNSPLHF. The CDR3 DNA follows: TGCAGTGCTCAGACAGTCAGGGGGGATAATTCACCCCTCCACTTT. The V call is TRBV20-1, the J call TRBJ1-6; 7 nucleotides match TRBD1. Trimming took 5 bases from V and 5 from J; bases not matched to a gene: 9. This CDR3 comprises 15 residues. CDR1 DFQATT and CDR2 SNEGSKA come from the germline V gene (reference sequence).

The chain uses TRBV6-1 and TRBJ1-2; D is uncertain. The V end was cut by 6 bases, the J end by 0 bases, with 14 bases between. CDR3 size: 15 residues. Germline lookup yields CDR1 MNHNS and CDR2 SASEGT. CDR3 nucleotides: TGTGCCAGCAGCCATCCACTACACCCTAACTATGGCTACACCTTC. It is translated as CASSHPLHPNYGYTF.

The chain is built from TRBV7-9 and TRBJ1-3; 9 bases are a match to TRBD1. Losses at the gene ends were 4 bases for V and 4 bases for J; bases not matched to a gene: 17. The germline CDR1 and CDR2 sequences are SEHNR and FQNEAQ (reference sequence). This CDR3 has 19 residues. The CDR3 nucleotides read TGTGCCAGCAGCTCGGGGGGAGCAGGGACAGGGCGATGGGGAAACACCATATATTTT. Protein sequence: CASSSGGAGTGRWGNTIYF. The full variable domain, with the rest looked up from reference TRBV7-9 and TRBJ1-3, is DTGVSQNPRHKITKRGQNVTFRCDPISEHNRLYWYRQTLGQGPEFLTYFQNEAQLEKSRLLSDRFSAERPKGSFSTLEIQRTEQGDSAMYLCASSSGGAGTGRWGNTIYFGEGSWLTVV.